Listed below are T cell receptor beta chains from one sample, sequenced in a study of response to subunit inactivated influenza vaccine. TCRdb reanalysed the RT-PCR reads using MiXCR and keeps one entry per CDR3 protein. The sample carries fewer than 700,000 distinct CDR3 sequences, around 13% recorded once. The source material was PBMCs from blood, sampled 40 to 50 days after vaccination. The receptors derive from a man aged 45-60 years who received an inactivated influenza vaccine. Each CDR3 is given with its conserved first and last residue. Each record gives: D gene, clone size, V gene, J gene, CDR3 DNA, CDR3 protein. A D gene is named only where the DNA matches it firmly. A row's size may be missing; if present it is once, few, many or a size class.

D: TRBD1
size: few
V: TRBV2
J: TRBJ2-1
DNA: TGTGCCAGCACCTCACCGGGGGGACAGGGGTTACATGAGCAGTTCTTC
CDR3: CASTSPGGQGLHEQFF

D: -
size: few
V: TRBV5-1
J: TRBJ2-5
DNA: TGCGCCAGCAGCTTGGTATTCGAGACCCAGTACTTC
CDR3: CASSLVFETQYF

D: TRBD2
size: -
V: TRBV5-6
J: TRBJ2-5
DNA: TGTGCCAGCAGCAGCAGGGTCTGGGCGGGAGGAGAGACCCAGTACTTC
CDR3: CASSSRVWAGGETQYF

D: -
size: few
V: TRBV7-8
J: TRBJ2-3
DNA: TGTGCCAGCAGCTTTTCTAGCCTCACAGATACGCAGTATTTT
CDR3: CASSFSSLTDTQYF

D: TRBD2
size: -
V: TRBV3-1
J: TRBJ2-4
DNA: TGTGCCAGCAGCCATAACGTAGCGGGGAGAAAAAACATTCAGTACTTC
CDR3: CASSHNVAGRKNIQYF

D: -
size: -
V: TRBV5-1
J: TRBJ1-4
DNA: TGCGCCAGCAGCATGGAGCCGGGCGAAAAACTGTTTTTT
CDR3: CASSMEPGEKLFF

D: TRBD1
size: -
V: TRBV12-3/TRBV12-4
J: TRBJ1-1
DNA: TGTGCCAGCAGTTTAGCCCCGGGACAGACTGAAGCTTTCTTT
CDR3: CASSLAPGQTEAFF

D: -
size: few
V: TRBV29-1
J: TRBJ2-2
DNA: TGCAGCGTTGAAGATCCTCGGGGGGCTCAGCTGTTTTTT
CDR3: CSVEDPRGAQLFF

D: TRBD1
size: -
V: TRBV6-1
J: TRBJ1-5
DNA: TGTGCCAGCAGGGGGACAGGTATGAATCAGCCCCAGCATTTT
CDR3: CASRGTGMNQPQHF

D: TRBD2
size: -
V: TRBV29-1
J: TRBJ2-1
DNA: TGCAGCGTAGCTAGCGGGAGCTGGGATGAGCAGTTCTTC
CDR3: CSVASGSWDEQFF

D: -
size: few
V: TRBV7-2
J: TRBJ2-3
DNA: TGTGCCAGCAGCTTGCCTAGCTTGGCAGATACGCAGTATTTT
CDR3: CASSLPSLADTQYF

D: TRBD1
size: -
V: TRBV9
J: TRBJ2-6
DNA: TGTGCCAGCAGCGTAGCTACGGTGGGACAGGGTTTTTCTGGGGCCAACGTCCTGACTTTC
CDR3: CASSVATVGQGFSGANVLTF

D: TRBD1
size: few
V: TRBV5-1
J: TRBJ1-1
DNA: TGCGCCAGCAGCTTGGGCAGGGGGTACACTGAAGCTTTCTTT
CDR3: CASSLGRGYTEAFF

D: TRBD2
size: -
V: TRBV20-1
J: TRBJ2-7
DNA: TGCAGTGCTACCGGGACTAGCGGGCTACAGAGCGACGAGCAGTACTTC
CDR3: CSATGTSGLQSDEQYF

D: TRBD1
size: -
V: TRBV4-3
J: TRBJ2-5
DNA: TGCGCCAGCAGCCAGGAAAACAGGGGGCTAGAGACCCAGTACTTC
CDR3: CASSQENRGLETQYF

D: -
size: few
V: TRBV7-8
J: TRBJ2-5
DNA: TGTGCCAGCAGCGCCCGGCGTATCCGGGGGACCCAGTACTTC
CDR3: CASSARRIRGTQYF

D: TRBD1
size: -
V: TRBV20-1
J: TRBJ1-6
DNA: TGCAGTGCCCGGCGACAGGGTTCCAATTCACCCCTCCACTTT
CDR3: CSARRQGSNSPLHF

D: -
size: many
V: TRBV28
J: TRBJ2-1
DNA: TGTGCCAGCAGTTCCCCACGGGAGCAGTTCTTC
CDR3: CASSSPREQFF

D: TRBD1
size: few
V: TRBV29-1
J: TRBJ1-5
DNA: TGCACCGGGGACAGGGTCGATAGCAATCAGCCCCAGCATTTT
CDR3: CTGDRVDSNQPQHF

D: -
size: few
V: TRBV20-1
J: TRBJ1-2
DNA: TGCAGTGCTAGGGCGCTGACTAACTATGGCTACACCTTC
CDR3: CSARALTNYGYTF

D: -
size: -
V: TRBV7-2
J: TRBJ2-3
DNA: TGTGCCAGCAGCTTCGGGGGTGCGACAGATACGCAGTATTTT
CDR3: CASSFGGATDTQYF

D: -
size: few
V: TRBV10-2
J: TRBJ1-2
DNA: TGCGCCAGCAGTGAAAGGACAATACTAAACTATGGCTACACCTTC
CDR3: CASSERTILNYGYTF

D: -
size: many
V: TRBV5-1
J: TRBJ2-3
DNA: TGCGCCAGCAGCGGGGACTTCCCGAGAGATACGCAGTATTTT
CDR3: CASSGDFPRDTQYF

D: TRBD2
size: -
V: TRBV29-1
J: TRBJ2-1
DNA: TGCAGCGTTCGGCCAGCGGGAGAAGTACGGAATGAGCAGTTCTTC
CDR3: CSVRPAGEVRNEQFF

D: TRBD2
size: -
V: TRBV7-9
J: TRBJ2-7
DNA: TGTGCCAGCAGCCCGAATAGCGGGACGTATTACGAGCAGTACTTC
CDR3: CASSPNSGTYYEQYF

D: -
size: -
V: TRBV7-9
J: TRBJ2-2
DNA: TGTGCCAGCCAAATGCCGAACACCGGGGAGCTGTTTTTT
CDR3: CASQMPNTGELFF

D: TRBD1
size: many
V: TRBV20-1
J: TRBJ1-1
DNA: TGCAGTGCTAGAGGGGTCAGGGGGACTACTGAAGCTTTCTTT
CDR3: CSARGVRGTTEAFF

D: TRBD2
size: few
V: TRBV7-8
J: TRBJ2-1
DNA: TGTGCCAGCAGCTTATCGACAGCGGGGGCGTACAATGAGCAGTTCTTC
CDR3: CASSLSTAGAYNEQFF

D: -
size: -
V: TRBV9
J: TRBJ2-4
DNA: TGTGCCAGCAGCGTTGGGGGTTTAGCCAAAAACATTCAGTACTTC
CDR3: CASSVGGLAKNIQYF

D: -
size: -
V: TRBV4-3
J: TRBJ1-2
DNA: TGCGCCAGCAGCCATGACCCATCCTATGGCTACACCTTC
CDR3: CASSHDPSYGYTF

D: -
size: once
V: TRBV11-2
J: TRBJ2-7
DNA: TGTGCCAGCAGCAGCCCAACAAGGGCCTACGAGCAGTACTTC
CDR3: CASSSPTRAYEQYF

D: TRBD2
size: few
V: TRBV20-1
J: TRBJ2-1
DNA: TGCAGTGCACCGAATGGCCTAGCGGGAGGGTCGAATGAGCAGTTCTTC
CDR3: CSAPNGLAGGSNEQFF

D: -
size: few
V: TRBV12-3/TRBV12-4
J: TRBJ1-5
DNA: TGTGCCAGCACCCGAGGACCGTATAGCAATCAGCCCCAGCATTTT
CDR3: CASTRGPYSNQPQHF

D: -
size: many
V: TRBV5-1
J: TRBJ2-5
DNA: TGCGCCAGCAGCTTGGATGGGGGCGGCGGCCAAGAGACCCAGTACTTC
CDR3: CASSLDGGGGQETQYF

D: -
size: few
V: TRBV28
J: TRBJ2-7
DNA: TGTGCCAGCATACCTGGGGGAGGGGGGTACGAGCAGTACTTC
CDR3: CASIPGGGGYEQYF

D: TRBD2
size: -
V: TRBV5-1
J: TRBJ2-7
DNA: TGCGCCAGCAGCTGGGTAGGTAGCGGGATTGGCTACGAGCAGTACTTC
CDR3: CASSWVGSGIGYEQYF

D: -
size: -
V: TRBV20-1
J: TRBJ2-2
DNA: TGCAGTGCTAGAACGGTCACCCGACACACCGGGGAGCTGTTTTTT
CDR3: CSARTVTRHTGELFF